Following are 27 T cell receptor beta chains from one sample sequenced in a study of blood T cell repertoires in COVID-19. Clones were sequenced by immunoSEQ multiplex PCR, and TCRdb holds only the in-frame ones, with some missing. The sample records more than 200,000 clones, 88% being singletons. Sequences were obtained from peripheral blood. These receptors all stem from a woman in her thirties or forties who had recovered from COVID-19.

The chain is built from TRBV6-2 or TRBV6-3 and TRBJ2-2; a possible D gene is TRBD1 (5 bases). Germline V lookup: CDR1 MNHEY, CDR2 SVGEGT. Trimming cost V 0 bases and J 8 bases, with 7 bases left between them. The CDR3 spans 13 residues. The CDR3 DNA sequence: TGTGCCAGCAGTTACTCAAGGGGTGGGGAGCTGTTTTTT. It is translated as CASSYSRGGELFF.

The rearrangement uses TRBV9 and TRBJ1-3; D remains ambiguous. Germline V gene data show CDR1 as SGDLS and CDR2 as YYNGEE. The CDR3 runs 15 residues. V lost 4 bases and J 4 bases, leaving 15 bases between the germline ends. CDR3 nucleotide sequence: TGTGCCAGCAGCTTCCGCGGGAGTCAGGGAAACACCATATATTTT. Translating it yields CASSFRGSQGNTIYF. The complete variable domain, with remaining parts taken from reference TRBV9 and TRBJ1-3, reads DSGVTQTPKHLITATGQRVTLRCSPRSGDLSVYWYQQSLDQGLQFLIQYYNGEERAKGNILERFSAQQFPDLHSELNLSSLELGDSALYFCASSFRGSQGNTIYFGEGSWLTVV.

This clone was recorded once. The CDR3 nucleotides read TGCGCCAGCAGCCAAGATCGGACAGGGGGACTCTCCACCATATATTTT. Translating gives CASSQDRTGGLSTIYF. The chain joins TRBV4-1 to TRBJ1-3; 10 nucleotides line up with TRBD1. Germline trimming cut 0 bases from V and 9 bases from J; bases unmatched to any gene: 8. Per germline, CDR1 MGHRA and CDR2 YSYEKL. The length of the CDR3 is 16 residues.

The V and J genes are TRBV19 and TRBJ1-4; 7 nucleotides line up with TRBD1. This CDR3 comprises 15 residues. CDR1 and CDR2 from the germline V gene are LNHDA and SQIVND (reference sequence). V lost 5 bases to trimming and J lost 3 bases; unmatched junction nucleotides: 6. CDR3 sequence reads: CASSLDRASNEKLFF. As DNA, the CDR3 is TGTGCCAGTAGTCTCGACAGGGCCTCTAATGAAAAACTGTTTTTT.

The J gene is TRBJ2-2, the V gene TRBV28, with 8 bases matching TRBD1. The J segment lost 6 bases and the V segment lost 6 bases, leaving 6 bases of the junction unmatched. The CDR3 contains 14 residues. The germline V gene encodes CDR1 MDHEN and CDR2 SYDVKM. CDR3 bases: TGTGCCAGCAGCGGGACAGGTTTTTCCGGGGAGCTGTTTTTT. Translated, it gives CASSGTGFSGELFF. The variable domain in full, completed from reference TRBV28 and TRBJ2-2, reads DVKVTQSSRYLVKRTGEKVFLECVQDMDHENMFWYRQDPGLGLRLIYFSYDVKMKEKGDIPEGYSVSREKKERFSLILESASTNQTSMYLCASSGTGFSGELFFGEGSRLTVL.

The J gene is TRBJ2-7, the V gene TRBV30; possibly TRBD1 for D (6 bases). Germline V lookup: CDR1 GTSNPN, CDR2 SVGIG (reference sequence). Deletions cut 8 bases from V and 0 bases from J, with 11 bases between. This CDR3 contains 12 residues. The CDR3 reads CAGRGNSYEQYF. The CDR3 DNA reads as TGTGCCGGAAGGGGGAACTCCTACGAGCAGTACTTC.

This clone was observed once. This chain links TRBV7-2 with TRBJ2-1; the match to TRBD2 covers 8 bases. CDR1 is SGHTA, CDR2 FQGNSA, per germline. The CDR3 contains 17 residues. Germline trimming cut 2 bases from V and 7 bases from J; bases unmatched to any gene: 13. The CDR3 coding sequence is TGTGCCAGCAGCTTATTCCCTCCCGGGACTAGTTTTAATGAGCAGTTCTTC. Translated: CASSLFPPGTSFNEQFF.

The genes are TRBV28 and TRBJ2-2; D is undetermined. The CDR3 runs 14 residues. Germline lookup yields CDR1 MDHEN and CDR2 SYDVKM. The ends were cut back, 8 bases at V and 6 bases at J, with 16 bases in the middle. The CDR3 DNA reads TGTGCCAGCTCTCGTGGGCCAGTCGCCGGGGAGCTGTTTTTT. Its translation is CASSRGPVAGELFF.

The chain carries TRBV2 and TRBJ1-2, with 9 bases aligning to TRBD1. The CDR3 is 15 residues long. J lost 4 bases, V lost 6 bases, and 9 bases had no gene match. Germline CDR1 and CDR2: SNHLY and FYNNEI. CDR3 sequence: CASRQNRGQGYGYTF. CDR3 nucleotides: TGTGCCAGCAGACAAAACAGGGGGCAGGGCTATGGCTACACCTTC.

The chain couples TRBV6-2 or TRBV6-3 to TRBJ2-3, with TRBD2 matching over 12 bases. V dropped 4 bases and J dropped 5; count of bases not matched to a gene: 7. Germline V gene lookup returns CDR1 MNHEY and CDR2 SVGEGT. The CDR3 length is 16 residues. The CDR3 nucleotides are TGTGCCAGCAGTTCCCCTAGCGGGGGGGCCTTAGATACGCAGTATTTT. Its translation is CASSSPSGGALDTQYF.

This sequence joins TRBV4-3 and TRBJ1-1, with 10 positions matching TRBD1. V was clipped by 3 bases and J by 4 bases; unmatched bases: 5. The germline V gene has CDR1 LGHNA and CDR2 YSLEER. This CDR3 is built from 15 residues. The CDR3 DNA reads as TGCGCCAGCAGCCAGGGACAGGGGTACGGCACTGAAGCTTTCTTT. Translating gives CASSQGQGYGTEAFF.

The rearrangement uses TRBV12-3 or TRBV12-4 and TRBJ2-3; D is ambiguous. Between the trimmed V and J ends, which lost 3 bases and 6 bases, there was a span of 10 bases. This CDR3 has 13 residues. The CDR3 DNA reads as TGTGCCAGCAGTTTGGGCAGAAGGGATACGCAGTATTTT. Translation: CASSLGRRDTQYF.

This chain connects TRBV24-1 to TRBJ1-2; weak D call: TRBD1 (5 bases). The CDR3 is 13 amino acids. The germline V gene encodes CDR1 KGHDR and CDR2 SFDVKD. V gave up 4 bases and J gave up 6 bases, with 11 bases separating them. CDR3 sequence reads: CATSDPLGDGYTF. CDR3 DNA sequence: TGTGCCACCAGTGACCCTCTAGGGGATGGCTACACCTTC.

J is TRBJ2-7 and V is TRBV24-1; D call uncertain. There are 14 residues in the CDR3. V lost 4 bases and J 5 bases, leaving 14 bases between the germline ends. Germline CDR1 KGHDR, CDR2 SFDVKD. The CDR3 DNA reads as TGTGCCACCAGTGACGCGAACACAGTACACGAGCAGTACTTC. Its translation is CATSDANTVHEQYF.

The gene calls are TRBV10-3 and TRBJ2-7, with 10 bases fitting TRBD1. The germline gives CDR1 ENHRY, CDR2 SYGVKD. The CDR3 has 16 amino acids. V dropped 0 bases and J dropped 2; count of bases not matched to a gene: 4. The chain's CDR3 is CAISESLGQGAYEQYF. The CDR3 DNA sequence: TGTGCCATCAGTGAGTCGTTAGGACAGGGGGCCTACGAGCAGTACTTC.

The chain uses TRBV7-2 and TRBJ1-3; D perhaps matches TRBD1 (6 bases). CDR3 length: 15 amino acids. V was trimmed by 5 bases and J by 4 bases, leaving 15 bases between them. The germline V gene has CDR1 SGHTA and CDR2 FQGNSA. CDR3 protein: CASSPGGQGGNTIYF. The CDR3, as DNA: TGTGCCAGCAGCCCCGGTGGTCAGGGGGGAAACACCATATATTTT.

This chain uses TRBV20-1 with TRBJ2-7, with 9 bases fitting TRBD2. CDR3 length equals 17 residues. V was pared by 3 bases and J by 5 bases, with 17 bases of the junction left unmatched. Germline values: CDR1 DFQATT, CDR2 SNEGSKA (reference sequence). CDR3 in DNA: TGCAGTGCTAGTTTATCCCTGAGAGGCGGGAGGGCTGACGAGCAGTACTTC. It encodes CSASLSLRGGRADEQYF.

The rearrangement joins TRBV18 to TRBJ1-1; 7 nucleotides line up with TRBD1. Germline CDR1 KGHSH, CDR2 LQKENI. This CDR3 is built from 15 residues. V shed 3 bases, J shed 1 base, and the junction held 5 bases outside the gene matches. The CDR3 coding sequence is TGTGCCAGCTCACCCCGACAGGGAGAGAACACTGAAGCTTTCTTT. Translation gives CASSPRQGENTEAFF.

This clone has only one observation. The J gene is TRBJ2-7, the V gene TRBV30, with 8 positions matching TRBD1. Germline CDR1 GTSNPN, CDR2 SVGIG (reference sequence). V gave up 5 bases and J gave up 5 bases; unmatched junction bases: 20. This CDR3 is built from 17 residues. The CDR3 DNA sequence: TGTGCCTGGCATCTTAGGACAGGGAGCCACCCAACGGACGAGCAGTACTTC. This codes for CAWHLRTGSHPTDEQYF.

This chain connects TRBV19 to TRBJ2-1; 7 nucleotides line up with TRBD1. CDR1 LNHDA and CDR2 SQIVND come from the germline V gene (reference sequence). The CDR3 totals 16 residues. V gave up 5 bases and J gave up 5 bases; unmatched junction bases: 12. CDR3 DNA sequence: TGTGCCAGTAGTCCATCCTCGGACAGGCAAAACAATGAGCAGTTCTTC. The encoded protein is CASSPSSDRQNNEQFF.

V and J are TRBV6-5 and TRBJ1-1; D is ambiguous. Looked up from germline, CDR1 is MNHEY and CDR2 is SVGAGI. CDR3 length: 12 amino acids. V shed 6 bases and J shed 0 bases, with 5 bases lying between them. The CDR3 protein is CASRSMNTEAFF. CDR3 in DNA: TGTGCCAGCAGGAGCATGAACACTGAAGCTTTCTTT.

CDR3 in amino acids: CASSPRTSGRVDNEQFF. The CDR3 DNA sequence: TGTGCCAGCAGCCCCCGGACTAGCGGGAGGGTCGACAATGAGCAGTTCTTC. This sequence joins TRBV11-2 and TRBJ2-1; TRBD2 aligns across 15 bases. The CDR3 has 17 residues. V was pared by 5 bases and J by 5 bases, with 7 bases of the junction left unmatched. CDR1 is SGHAT, CDR2 FQNNGV, per germline.

The V and J genes are TRBV27 and TRBJ2-7; D possibly corresponds to TRBD1 (6 bases). The V end was cut by 0 bases, the J end by 3 bases, with 15 bases between. Germline V gene data show CDR1 as MNHEY and CDR2 as SMNVEV (reference sequence). This CDR3 spans 16 amino acids. Written as DNA, the CDR3 is TGTGCCAGCAGTTTATCCGTTTCGACAGGCGTCTACGAGCAGTACTTC. Its translation is CASSLSVSTGVYEQYF.

This clone has more than one count but fewer than ten. This rearrangement joins TRBV6-2 or TRBV6-3 to TRBJ2-2, with 10 bases fitting TRBD1. Germline loops: CDR1 MNHEY, CDR2 SVGEGT. The CDR3 length is 15 residues. Losses at the gene ends were 5 bases for V and 4 bases for J; bases not matched to a gene: 4. In DNA form, the CDR3 reads TGTGCCAGCAGTAGGACAGGGGGATTCACCGGGGAGCTGTTTTTT. It encodes CASSRTGGFTGELFF.

The V gene is TRBV25-1, the J gene TRBJ1-5; weak D call: TRBD1 (6 bases). CDR3 size: 15 residues. Germline V lookup: CDR1 MGHDK, CDR2 SYGVNS. V lost 4 bases and J lost 7, with 17 bases in between. CDR3: CASSGGSGQGQPQHF. The CDR3 nucleotides are TGTGCCAGCAGTGGGGGGTCAGGGCAGGGGCAGCCCCAGCATTTT.

The chain links TRBV20-1 to TRBJ2-1; D is unclear. The germline gives CDR1 DFQATT, CDR2 SNEGSKA (reference sequence). This CDR3 is 11 amino acids long. With 6 bases removed from V and 5 bases from J, the gap between germline ends came to 8 bases. Here the CDR3 DNA reads TGCAGTGCGCCTACTCACAATGAGCAGTTCTTC. Residues: CSAPTHNEQFF.

The chain joins TRBV24-1 to TRBJ2-1, with D possibly being TRBD2 (6 bases). The germline gives CDR1 KGHDR, CDR2 SFDVKD. With 6 bases removed from V and 3 bases from J, the gap between germline ends came to 14 bases. CDR3 size: 15 residues. The CDR3 loop is CATSSGGQLYNEQFF. CDR3 nucleotides: TGTGCCACCAGTAGTGGAGGGCAGCTCTACAATGAGCAGTTCTTC.